The 5 T cell receptor beta chains below were found in one sample sequenced in a study of OX40 agonist ivuxolimab in advanced cancers. Here immunoSEQ multiplex PCR was the method, and the copy in TCRdb shows in-frame clones only, minus some. The table shows about 100,000 clones, with around 91% occurring only once. Specimen: CD4+ or CD8+ T cells sorted from blood, collected in a trial of the OX40 agonist ivuxolimab. Source of these receptors: an adult with an advanced solid tumor such as melanoma, head and neck, liver or kidney cancer.

The chain links TRBV7-2 to TRBJ2-7, with 7 bases identical to TRBD1. Looked up from germline, CDR1 is SGHTA and CDR2 is FQGNSA. This CDR3 spans 14 amino acids. V shed 2 bases, J shed 4 bases, and the junction held 5 bases outside the gene matches. The CDR3: CASSLWDSAYEQYF. The DNA for the CDR3 is TGTGCCAGCAGCTTATGGGACAGCGCTTACGAGCAGTACTTC.

The gene calls are TRBV5-1 and TRBJ2-3; 7 bases align to TRBD2. This CDR3 is built from 15 residues. V lost 1 base, J lost 4 bases, and 6 bases stayed unmatched. The germline V gene encodes CDR1 SGHRS and CDR2 YFSETQ. This chain's CDR3 is CASSLPSGGPDTQYF. CDR3 in DNA: TGCGCCAGCAGCTTGCCATCGGGGGGACCAGATACGCAGTATTTT.

The rearrangement uses TRBV6-6 and TRBJ1-5; D is unclear. Trimming took off 7 bases at V and 5 bases at J, with 12 bases between the two ends. The CDR3 covers 13 residues. Germline V gene lookup returns CDR1 MNHNY and CDR2 SVGAGI (reference sequence). The CDR3 sequence is CASTEKAYQPQHF. For the CDR3, the DNA is TGTGCCAGCACCGAAAAGGCTTATCAGCCCCAGCATTTT.

The rearrangement joins TRBV29-1 to TRBJ2-5, with D perhaps matching TRBD2 (5 bases). This CDR3 spans 12 amino acids. Between the trimmed V and J ends, which lost 4 bases and 5 bases, there was a span of 11 bases. Per germline, CDR1 SQVTM and CDR2 ANQGSEA. CDR3 loop: CSVVVTGETQYF. CDR3 in DNA: TGCAGCGTTGTGGTTACGGGGGAGACCCAGTACTTC.

This chain connects TRBV5-1 to TRBJ2-7; 9 bases are a match to TRBD1. The CDR3 has 14 amino acids. The V segment lost 7 bases and the J segment 5 bases; nucleotides outside the gene matches: 10. The germline V gene has CDR1 SGHRS and CDR2 YFSETQ. CDR3 protein: CASQAGTGPHEQYF. The CDR3 nucleotides are TGCGCCAGCCAAGCTGGGACAGGGCCTCACGAGCAGTACTTC.